This is a list of T cell receptor beta chains from one sample in a study of regulatory T cells in long-lasting Graves disease. TCRdb recomputed calls from the multiplex PCR reads with MiXCR, one row per CDR3 protein. The data contain some 410,000 distinct CDR3 sequences, 16% of them singletons. The same sample was also used in a study of T cells in Graves' hyperthyroidism and ophthalmopathy.

This sample comprised peripheral blood mononuclear cells (PBMCs), obtained at new diagnosis, from a patient treated with antithyroid drugs. The receptors originated from a young woman with Graves disease. Both conserved end residues are part of each CDR3. A D gene is named only where the DNA matches it firmly. Expanded clones are given a class, and other clones once, few, many or no size at all.

V gene	CDR3 length	D gene	J gene	clone size	CDR3 protein	CDR3 DNA
TRBV29-1	13	.	TRBJ2-7	few	CSVVPSRGDSSEF	TGCAGCGTTGTCCCATCTCGCGGTGACAGTAGTGAATTC
TRBV7-8	17	TRBD2	TRBJ2-1	many	CASSLKTGGRLYNEQFF	TGTGCCAGCAGCTTAAAAACGGGAGGACGTCTCTACAATGAGCAGTTCTTC
TRBV11-3	13	.	TRBJ2-3	many	CASSSMGTDTQYF	TGTGCCAGCAGCTCAATGGGTACAGATACGCAGTATTTT
TRBV28	13	.	TRBJ1-5	.	CASRQGGRQPQHF	TGTGCCAGCAGACAGGGTGGGCGTCAGCCCCAGCATTTT
TRBV28	14	.	TRBJ1-2	.	CASNPASVFYGYTF	TGTGCCAGCAACCCCGCATCCGTATTTTATGGCTACACCTTC
TRBV11-1	15	.	TRBJ2-1	many	CASSASGSYYNEQFF	TGTGCCAGCAGCGCCTCGGGGTCCTACTACAATGAGCAGTTCTTC
TRBV20-1	14	.	TRBJ2-5	many	CSASSAGYQETQYF	TGCAGTGCCAGTTCGGCGGGATACCAAGAGACCCAGTACTTC
TRBV7-2	12	.	TRBJ2-1	many	CASSLTPNEQFF	TGTGCCAGCAGCTTGACACCCAATGAGCAGTTCTTC
TRBV6-1	14	TRBD2	TRBJ2-7	many	CASSAGTRSYEQYF	TGTGCCAGCAGTGCTGGGACTAGGTCCTACGAGCAGTACTTC
TRBV12-3/TRBV12-4	13	.	TRBJ1-6	many	CASSLTRNSPLHF	TGTGCCAGCAGTTTAACACGCAATTCACCCCTCCACTTT
TRBV14	13	.	TRBJ2-1	few	CASSQGGSSEQFF	TGTGCCAGCAGCCAAGGGGGGTCGAGCGAGCAGTTCTTC
TRBV9	13	.	TRBJ1-5	.	CASSVAQGQPQHF	TGTGCCAGCAGCGTAGCCCAGGGCCAGCCCCAGCATTTT
TRBV12-3/TRBV12-4	18	.	TRBJ1-2	many	CASSLSAGTAPRKSGYTF	TGTGCCAGCAGTTTATCTGCCGGGACGGCCCCTCGGAAGAGTGGCTACACCTTC
TRBV27	14	.	TRBJ2-3	many	CASSSQTGLLTQYF	TGTGCCAGCAGTTCGCAGACGGGACTCCTTACGCAGTATTTT
TRBV27	12	.	TRBJ2-1	.	CASSHYNNEQFF	TGTGCCAGCAGTCATTACAACAATGAGCAGTTCTTC
TRBV20-1	13	TRBD1	TRBJ2-7	.	CSARRQGAYEQYF	TGCAGTGCTAGAAGGCAGGGGGCCTACGAGCAGTACTTC
TRBV29-1	14	TRBD1	TRBJ1-6	.	CSVAIGTGGSPLHF	TGCAGCGTTGCAATTGGGACAGGGGGTTCACCCCTCCACTTT
TRBV20-1	11	TRBD1	TRBJ2-1	many	CSAPGQVHRFF	TGCAGTGCACCCGGACAGGTCCACAGGTTCTTC
TRBV7-9	13	TRBD2	TRBJ2-5	many	CASSPRGRGTQYF	TGTGCCAGCAGCCCTCGTGGGAGGGGGACCCAGTACTTC
TRBV18	12	TRBD1	TRBJ1-1	many	CASSPRTGEAFF	TGTGCCAGCTCACCAAGGACAGGGGAAGCTTTCTTT
TRBV7-9	14	.	TRBJ2-7	.	CASSWAGSTYEQYF	TGTGCCAGCAGCTGGGCCGGGAGCACCTACGAGCAGTACTTC
TRBV12-3/TRBV12-4	13	.	TRBJ1-2	many	CASSPQGSYGYTF	TGTGCCAGCAGTCCGCAGGGAAGCTATGGCTACACCTTC
TRBV29-1	14	.	TRBJ1-2	many	CSVGGAMSPHGYTF	TGCAGCGTTGGGGGGGCGATGTCGCCGCATGGCTACACCTTC
TRBV7-2	16	TRBD2	TRBJ2-1	many	CASSLFNGRAWNEQFF	TGTGCCAGCAGCTTATTCAACGGGAGGGCCTGGAATGAGCAGTTCTTC
TRBV5-1	14	.	TRBJ2-2	many	CASSLLGNTGELFF	TGCGCCAGCAGCTTGTTAGGGAACACCGGGGAGCTGTTTTTT
TRBV12-3/TRBV12-4	17	TRBD1	TRBJ1-1	.	CASSLEGPSRGQTEAFF	TGTGCCAGCAGTTTAGAGGGCCCCAGCAGGGGGCAAACTGAAGCTTTCTTT
TRBV6-2/TRBV6-3	12	.	TRBJ2-7	.	CASSPRLIPQYF	TGTGCCAGCAGCCCTCGACTCATACCACAGTACTTC
TRBV12-5	17	.	TRBJ2-1	.	CASGLVVGPGAYNEQFF	TGTGCTAGTGGTTTGGTAGTGGGACCGGGGGCCTACAATGAGCAGTTCTTC
TRBV4-1	18	.	TRBJ1-5	.	CASSQVGQSRYSNQPQHF	TGCGCCAGCAGCCAAGTCGGGCAGTCCCGATATAGCAATCAGCCCCAGCATTTT
TRBV7-9	21	TRBD2	TRBJ2-1	many	CASSLEPGLAGGRDSYNEQFF	TGTGCCAGCAGCTTAGAACCGGGACTAGCGGGAGGTCGAGACTCCTACAATGAGCAGTTCTTC
TRBV5-1	17	.	TRBJ1-2	.	CASSLAIRSQGHYGYTF	TGCGCCAGCAGCTTGGCCATTCGTAGTCAGGGCCACTATGGCTACACCTTC
TRBV4-3	15	.	TRBJ2-7	.	CASSQVSAGPYEQYF	TGCGCCAGCAGCCAAGTTTCGGCGGGACCCTACGAGCAGTACTTC
TRBV24-1	13	.	TRBJ1-1	many	CATRAQGAPEAFF	TGTGCCACCAGGGCACAGGGAGCCCCTGAAGCTTTCTTT
TRBV6-2/TRBV6-3	16	.	TRBJ1-1	many	CASSYGSGTENTEAFF	TGTGCCAGCAGTTATGGTTCGGGGACGGAGAACACTGAAGCTTTCTTT
TRBV7-2	19	TRBD2	TRBJ2-2	.	CASSAGLAGRPKGTGELFF	TGTGCCAGCAGCGCCGGACTAGCGGGCAGACCCAAGGGAACCGGGGAGCTGTTTTTT
TRBV6-5	18	TRBD2	TRBJ2-3	.	CASSYSFRRLAGPDTQYF	TGTGCCAGCAGTTACTCGTTCCGTAGACTAGCGGGTCCAGATACGCAGTATTTT
TRBV14	12	.	TRBJ2-1	many	CASSQGVNEQFF	TGTGCCAGCAGCCAAGGGGTCAATGAGCAGTTCTTC
TRBV30	14	TRBD1	TRBJ2-5	many	CAWSGTGLGETQYF	TGTGCCTGGAGTGGGACAGGGTTGGGAGAGACCCAGTACTTC
TRBV4-3	15	.	TRBJ1-3	.	CASSVNTHSGNTIYF	TGCGCCAGCAGCGTAAACACACACTCTGGAAACACCATATATTTT
TRBV11-2	14	TRBD1	TRBJ2-2	many	CASSRIRGHGELFF	TGTGCCAGCAGCCGGATCAGGGGGCACGGGGAGCTGTTTTTT
TRBV28	16	TRBD1	TRBJ2-4	.	CASSRTGELAKNIQYF	TGTGCCAGCAGTCGAACAGGGGAACTAGCCAAAAACATTCAGTACTTC
TRBV19	14	.	TRBJ2-1	few	CASHLSLGHNEQFF	TGTGCCAGTCACCTCAGTCTGGGGCACAATGAGCAGTTCTTC
TRBV11-2	15	TRBD2	TRBJ2-1	.	CASSPTSVGYNEQFF	TGTGCCAGCAGCCCGACTAGCGTAGGATACAATGAGCAGTTCTTC
TRBV6-4	16	TRBD1	TRBJ1-1	many	CASSAAPGTGDTEAFF	TGTGCCAGCAGTGCCGCTCCCGGGACAGGGGACACTGAAGCTTTCTTT
TRBV28	14	TRBD1	TRBJ1-2	many	CASSFLGQGYGYTF	TGTGCCAGCAGTTTTTTGGGACAGGGGTATGGCTACACCTTC
TRBV11-1	16	.	TRBJ2-5	many	CASSLPRTRGEETQYF	TGTGCCAGCAGCCTCCCTAGGACCAGGGGAGAGGAGACCCAGTACTTC
TRBV11-2	14	.	TRBJ2-4	many	CASINSGGWNIQYF	TGTGCCAGCATCAATAGTGGGGGATGGAACATTCAGTACTTC
TRBV12-3/TRBV12-4	13	.	TRBJ1-4	.	CASSLRSEEKLFF	TGTGCCAGCAGTTTAAGGTCCGAGGAAAAACTGTTTTTT
TRBV20-1	13	.	TRBJ2-1	many	CSARDILRGEQFF	TGCAGTGCTAGAGACATTTTACGCGGCGAGCAGTTCTTC
TRBV20-1	13	.	TRBJ1-1	many	CSAPSRGRTEAFF	TGCAGTGCTCCCTCGAGGGGGAGGACTGAAGCTTTCTTT
TRBV5-1	15	TRBD1	TRBJ1-2	many	CASSWRDRPNYGYTF	TGTGCCAGCAGCTGGAGGGACAGGCCCAACTATGGCTACACCTTC